The 7 T cell receptor beta chains below come from one sample, sequenced in a study of cytomegalovirus exposure and HLA in healthy donors listed by TCRdb under 2017. Receptors were amplified or captured by the immunoSEQ multiplex PCR assay. A mixture of 60 forward primers for TCR Vbeta segments and 13 reverse primers for TCR Jbeta segments was used in the multiplex PCR. The clones in this table, taken by TCRdb from immuneACCESS, are in-frame only. Not every clone is retained; where verified, under half of the shortfall comes from an unresolved V gene, and the cause of the rest is unknown. The sample's table lists a count of 100,000 to 150,000 clones. Over 2% of the sample comes from the top ten. Specimen: PBMCs. The receptors originated from a man in his forties or fifties in good health and CMV-seronegative.

The genes are TRBV7-2 and TRBJ2-1, with D hard to call. This CDR3 contains 15 residues. The V end was cut by 3 bases, the J end by 2 bases, with 11 bases between. In germline, CDR1 is SGHTA, CDR2 FQGNSA. In DNA form, the CDR3 reads TGTGCCAGCAGCTTTCGGCGGCTAGCCTACAATGAGCAGTTCTTC. Translating it yields CASSFRRLAYNEQFF.

The rearrangement uses TRBV19 and TRBJ1-1, with 9 bases aligning to TRBD1. The CDR3 is 16 amino acids. Germline trimming cut 3 bases from V and 5 bases from J; bases unmatched to any gene: 10. The germline V gene has CDR1 LNHDA and CDR2 SQIVND (reference sequence). CDR3 sequence reads: CASSILPGQGRTEAFF. In DNA, the CDR3 is TGTGCCAGTAGTATCCTACCGGGACAGGGTCGGACTGAAGCTTTCTTT.

V and J are TRBV7-2 and TRBJ2-1; 13 bases align to TRBD2. The CDR3 loop spans 14 amino acids. The germline gives CDR1 SGHTA, CDR2 FQGNSA. The junction had 3 bases not matched to a gene; V was cut back by 5 bases and J by 8 bases. The CDR3 spells CASSLGLAGDEQFF. The DNA of the CDR3 is TGTGCCAGCAGCCTTGGACTAGCGGGAGATGAGCAGTTCTTC.

This chain joins TRBV10-3 and TRBJ1-2; D gene uncertain. The CDR3 consists of 14 residues. The V end was cut by 10 bases, the J end by 2 bases, with 17 bases between. The V gene's germline CDR1 is ENHRY and CDR2 SYGVKD. CDR3 protein: CATQGGVLNYGYTF. DNA of the CDR3: TGTGCCACCCAAGGCGGGGTCCTAAACTATGGCTACACCTTC.

A remark on this clone: Other DNA sequences within the sample encode an identical CDR3. This chain links TRBV5-6 with TRBJ2-7; D unresolved. V was cut by 1 base and J by 2 bases, with 10 bases left in between. The CDR3 covers 14 residues. Looked up from germline, CDR1 is SGHDT and CDR2 is YYEEEE. The CDR3 DNA is TGTGCCAGCAGCTTGACCGGCGGAACCTACGAGCAGTACTTC. Amino acids: CASSLTGGTYEQYF. Supplemented by reference TRBV5-6 and TRBJ2-7, the full variable domain reads DAGVTQSPTHLIKTRGQQVTLRCSPKSGHDTVSWYQQALGQGPQFIFQYYEEEERQRGNFPDRFSGHQFPNYSSELNVNALLLGDSALYLCASSLTGGTYEQYFGPGTRLTVT.

The chain joins TRBV5-4 to TRBJ2-7, with TRBD2 matching 14 bases. Germline CDR1 is SGHNT and CDR2 is YYREEE (reference sequence). The length of the CDR3 is 14 residues. Unmatched junction bases numbered 2, after V lost 4 bases and J lost 5 bases. The CDR3 DNA reads TGTGCCAGCAGCGGGGGACTAGCGGGAGACGAGCAGTACTTC. This encodes CASSGGLAGDEQYF.

The V gene is TRBV28, the J gene TRBJ2-7; 9 nucleotides align to TRBD2. CDR3 length equals 16 residues. Trimming at V came to 3 bases and at J to 4 bases, leaving 10 bases not matched to a gene. Germline lookup yields CDR1 MDHEN and CDR2 SYDVKM. CDR3 sequence reads: CASSFSLAGVSYEQYF. For the CDR3, the DNA is TGTGCCAGCAGTTTCTCGTTAGCGGGAGTTTCGTACGAGCAGTACTTC.